The 15 T cell receptor beta chains below all came from one sample that was sequenced in a study of blood T cells in healthy people across ages. The second PCR ran about 7 to 12 cycles with a sample-barcoded 5' primer and J-beta primers. TCRdb reprocessed the 5' RACE reads via MiXCR and lists one record per CDR3 protein. There are about 720,000 distinct CDR3 sequences in the sample; over 20% occur only once, and around 21% lies in the top ten. Sequenced sample: blood. The source of these receptors is a man between 70 and 80 years old in good health.

This clonotype was seen more than once but under ten times. The gene calls are TRBV6-1 and TRBJ2-5, with 7 bases lining up with TRBD1. In germline, CDR1 is MNHNS, CDR2 SASEGT. CDR3 length: 13 residues. The V and J ends lost 6 bases and 1 base, in that order; junction bases with no gene match: 2. This chain's CDR3 is CASRRQGQETQYF. In DNA, the CDR3 is TGTGCCAGCAGACGACAGGGCCAAGAGACCCAGTACTTC.

This clonotype was observed many times. This chain links TRBV4-1 with TRBJ2-7; D is undetermined. This CDR3 is 13 amino acids long. Trimming removed 8 bases at V and 2 bases at J, with 13 bases between. Germline V CDR1 and CDR2: MGHRA, YSYEKL. CDR3 nucleotide sequence: TGCGCCAGCCTACCAACGGTGACCTACGAGCAGTACTTC. This encodes CASLPTVTYEQYF.

This clonotype was recorded many times. This chain connects TRBV3-1 to TRBJ2-7; D unresolved. CDR3 size: 12 residues. The V end was cut by 1 base, the J end by 5 bases, with 6 bases between. Germline assignment: CDR1 LGHDT and CDR2 YNNKEL (reference sequence). As DNA, the CDR3 is TGTGCCAGCAGCCAAGTTGGGAACGAGCAGTACTTC. Translation: CASSQVGNEQYF.

The chain's CDR3 is CSVQGTVSSDTQYF. The CDR3 nucleotides are TGCAGCGTCCAGGGGACGGTTTCTAGTGATACGCAGTATTTT. The gene calls are TRBV29-1 and TRBJ2-3, with D maybe TRBD1 (6 bases). The CDR3 extends over 14 amino acids. V was clipped by 6 bases and J by 6 bases, with 19 bases between them. Germline values: CDR1 SQVTM, CDR2 ANQGSEA.

This clonotype was seen a handful of times. The chain recombines TRBV24-1 with TRBJ1-4; D gene unclear. Germline CDR1 and CDR2: KGHDR and SFDVKD. V dropped 3 bases and J dropped 7 bases, with 17 bases sitting between them. The CDR3 extends over 16 amino acids. The CDR3 coding sequence is TGTGCCACCAGTGATCCCGGAGCAGGACGGGGTGAAAAACTGTTTTTT. It yields the protein CATSDPGAGRGEKLFF.

This sequence joins TRBV24-1 and TRBJ1-2; 7 positions match TRBD1. CDR3 size: 15 residues. Unmatched junction bases numbered 8, after V lost 4 bases and J lost 4 bases. Germline values: CDR1 KGHDR, CDR2 SFDVKD. The DNA for the CDR3 is TGTGCCACCAGTGACTCCACCACAGGGGCCTATGGCTACACCTTC. Translation: CATSDSTTGAYGYTF.

J is TRBJ1-1 and V is TRBV6-2 or TRBV6-3, with D possibly TRBD1 on 5 matching bases. Trimming left V 5 bases short and J 5 bases short, with 18 bases between. This CDR3 is built from 15 residues. Looked up from germline, CDR1 is MNHEY and CDR2 is SVGEGT. CDR3 residues: CASSPLGKRGTEAFF. For the CDR3, the DNA is TGTGCCAGCAGTCCATTGGGAAAACGGGGGACTGAAGCTTTCTTT.

The rearrangement joins TRBV25-1 to TRBJ2-3, with 9 bases matching TRBD1. Germline CDR1 is MGHDK and CDR2 is SYGVNS. The V and J ends lost 1 base and 9 bases, in that order; junction bases with no gene match: 14. The CDR3 has 17 amino acids. The CDR3 bases are TGTGCCAGCAGTGAATTATTCGGCCGGGACAGGGCGGCCACGCAGTATTTT. Its protein product is CASSELFGRDRAATQYF.

This rearrangement joins TRBV5-1 to TRBJ1-6, with D unclear. Germline V lookup: CDR1 SGHRS, CDR2 YFSETQ. The CDR3 loop spans 13 amino acids. V lost 3 bases and J 7 bases, leaving 8 bases between the germline ends. In DNA, the CDR3 is TGCGCCAGCAGCTCCCTGGCGAATTCACCCCTCCACTTT. Translated, it gives CASSSLANSPLHF.

The chain combines TRBV10-3 with TRBJ1-2, with a possible D match to TRBD1 (5 bases). The germline V gene has CDR1 ENHRY and CDR2 SYGVKD. The germline V and J ends were trimmed by 8 bases and 0 bases, with 10 bases remaining between them. This CDR3 is built from 13 residues. This chain's CDR3 is CAIGDSPNYGYTF. CDR3 coding DNA: TGTGCCATCGGAGACAGCCCTAACTATGGCTACACCTTC.

This clonotype was detected only a few times. The V gene is TRBV29-1, the J gene TRBJ1-3; a possible D gene is TRBD1 (6 bases). This CDR3 is built from 18 residues. Germline loops: CDR1 SQVTM, CDR2 ANQGSEA. Trimming cost V 1 base and J 2 bases, with 21 bases left between them. The CDR3 spells CSVEVRRPGVTAGNTIYF. The DNA of the CDR3 is TGCAGCGTTGAAGTTCGTAGGCCAGGGGTAACGGCTGGAAACACCATATATTTT.

This clonotype occurred a few times. The rearrangement links TRBV27 to TRBJ1-3, with 10 bases identical to TRBD1. The V and J ends lost 6 bases and 0 bases, in that order; junction bases with no gene match: 11. The CDR3 runs 18 residues. Germline lookup yields CDR1 MNHEY and CDR2 SMNVEV (reference sequence). The CDR3 DNA follows: TGTGCCAGCAGGAGCATCGGGACAGGGGATCACTCTGGAAACACCATATATTTT. This encodes CASRSIGTGDHSGNTIYF.

This clonotype was detected a few times. This sequence joins TRBV24-1 and TRBJ2-3, with unresolved D. Germline CDR1 is KGHDR and CDR2 is SFDVKD. The CDR3 sequence is 13 residues long. Trimming removed 6 bases at V and 4 bases at J, with 10 bases between. The CDR3 region is CATSRDTADTQYF. In DNA form, the CDR3 reads TGTGCCACCAGTAGAGACACCGCAGATACGCAGTATTTT.

The chain links TRBV29-1 to TRBJ1-5; 7 bases line up with TRBD1. The length of the CDR3 is 13 residues. With V trimmed by 4 bases and J by 4 bases, 4 bases remained unmatched. Germline assignment: CDR1 SQVTM and CDR2 ANQGSEA. The chain's CDR3 is CSVGDRNNQPQHF. In DNA, the CDR3 is TGCAGCGTTGGGGACAGAAATAATCAGCCCCAGCATTTT.

V usage is TRBV3-1 and J usage is TRBJ2-3; no clear D. Trimming pared 2 bases from V and 2 bases from J, leaving 8 bases between. CDR3 length equals 14 residues. CDR1 LGHDT and CDR2 YNNKEL come from the germline V gene (reference sequence). For the CDR3, the DNA is TGTGCCAGCAGCCAAAGGGCCTACACAGATACGCAGTATTTT. It codes for CASSQRAYTDTQYF.